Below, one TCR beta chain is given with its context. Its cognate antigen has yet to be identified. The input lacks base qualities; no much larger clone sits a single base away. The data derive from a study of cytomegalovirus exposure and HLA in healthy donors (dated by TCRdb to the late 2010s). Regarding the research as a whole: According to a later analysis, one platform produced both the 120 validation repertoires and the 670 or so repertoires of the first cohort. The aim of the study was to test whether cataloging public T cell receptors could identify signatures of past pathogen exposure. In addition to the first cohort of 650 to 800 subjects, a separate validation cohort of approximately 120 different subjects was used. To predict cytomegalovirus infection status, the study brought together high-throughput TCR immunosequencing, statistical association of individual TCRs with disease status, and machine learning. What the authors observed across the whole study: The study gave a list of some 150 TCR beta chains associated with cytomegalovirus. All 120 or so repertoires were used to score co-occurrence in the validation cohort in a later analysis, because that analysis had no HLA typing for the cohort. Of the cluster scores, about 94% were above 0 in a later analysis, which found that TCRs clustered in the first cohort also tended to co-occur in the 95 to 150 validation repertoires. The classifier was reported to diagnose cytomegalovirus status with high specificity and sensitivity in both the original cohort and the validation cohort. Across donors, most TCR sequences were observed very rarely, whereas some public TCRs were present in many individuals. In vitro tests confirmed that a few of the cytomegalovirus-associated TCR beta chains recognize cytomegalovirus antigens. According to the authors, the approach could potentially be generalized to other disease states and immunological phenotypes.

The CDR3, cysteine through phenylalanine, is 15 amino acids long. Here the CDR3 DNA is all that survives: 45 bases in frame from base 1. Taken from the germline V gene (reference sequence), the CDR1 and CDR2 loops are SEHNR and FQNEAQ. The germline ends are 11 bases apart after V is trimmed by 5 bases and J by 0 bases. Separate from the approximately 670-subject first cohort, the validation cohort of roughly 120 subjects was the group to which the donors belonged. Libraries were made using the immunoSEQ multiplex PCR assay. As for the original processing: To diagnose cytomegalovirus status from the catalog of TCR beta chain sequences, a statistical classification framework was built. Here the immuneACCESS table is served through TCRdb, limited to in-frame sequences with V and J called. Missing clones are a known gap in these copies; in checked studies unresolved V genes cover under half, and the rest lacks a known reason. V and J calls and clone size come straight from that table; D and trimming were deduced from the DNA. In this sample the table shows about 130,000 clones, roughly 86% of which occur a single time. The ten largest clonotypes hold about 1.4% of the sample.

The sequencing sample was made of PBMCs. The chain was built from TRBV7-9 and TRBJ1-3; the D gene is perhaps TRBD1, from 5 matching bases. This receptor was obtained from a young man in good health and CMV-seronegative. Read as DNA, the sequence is TGTGCCAGCAGCCCTGTGGGGGGCTCTGGAAACACCATATATTTT. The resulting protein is CASSPVGGSGNTIYF.